These T cell receptor beta chains were read from a single sample in a study of cytomegalovirus exposure and HLA in healthy donors. Assay: immunoSEQ multiplex PCR; the TCRdb copy retains only in-frame clones and omits some. The sample yields about 200,000 clones, of which the top ten take up roughly 1.1%. Source material: PBMCs. These receptors were obtained from a girl aged 2 to 9 in good health and CMV-seropositive. Each CDR3 is given with its conserved first and last residue. D genes are given only for firm matches.

v_call,j_call,d_call,cdr3_nt,cdr3_aa
TRBV5-4,TRBJ2-3,TRBD2,TGTGCCAGCAGCTTGAAGCGGGAGATTTGGGATACGCAGTATTTT,CASSLKREIWDTQYF
TRBV28,TRBJ1-2,NA,TGTGCCAGCAGTTTACTCCAAGGACACCTGGGTGGCTACACCTTC,CASSLLQGHLGGYTF
TRBV6-1,TRBJ2-2,NA,TGTGCCAGCAGTGTCACAGGGCCCGGGGAGCTGTTTTTT,CASSVTGPGELFF
TRBV6-5,TRBJ1-2,TRBD1,TGTGCCAGCAGTTACTCGACAGGGGGCCGCTCCTATGGCTACACCTTC,CASSYSTGGRSYGYTF
TRBV18,TRBJ1-2,TRBD1,TGTGCCAGCTCGCCGGACAGGGACGGCGGCTACACCTTC,CASSPDRDGGYTF
TRBV19,TRBJ2-6,NA,TGTGCCAGTAGTAAAGGGGTGCCTGGGGCCAACGTCCTGACTTTC,CASSKGVPGANVLTF
TRBV27,TRBJ1-2,NA,TGTGCCAGCAGAAAGGGGTTGACCCATTATGGCTACACCTTC,CASRKGLTHYGYTF
TRBV7-3,TRBJ2-5,NA,TGTGCCAGCAGCCAAACGGCCCGGGAGTCGGAGACCCAGTACTTC,CASSQTARESETQYF
TRBV2,TRBJ2-2,NA,TGTGCCAGCAGTGAAGAGGGACTCCCCCGATTGGATGACGGGGAGCTGTTTTTT,CASSEEGLPRLDDGELFF
TRBV4-2,TRBJ1-5,NA,TGTGCCAGCAGCCAGATCCGGGAAACGCTACAGCCCCAGCATTTT,CASSQIRETLQPQHF
TRBV14,TRBJ1-6,NA,TGTGCCAGCAGCCATCGAACCCTCAGACAGTCACCTAGGGATTCACCCCTCCACTTT,CASSHRTLRQSPRDSPLHF
TRBV29-1,TRBJ2-5,NA,TGCAGCGTTGTTTGGGGGGATCCTCTGACGTCCCAGTACTTC,CSVVWGDPLTSQYF
TRBV19,TRBJ2-3,NA,TGTGCCAGTAGTATTCAGGGCACAGATACGCAGTATTTT,CASSIQGTDTQYF
TRBV7-8,TRBJ2-6,NA,TGTGCCAGCAGCCTCCCCTCCAGCGTCCTGACTTTC,CASSLPSSVLTF
TRBV2,TRBJ2-7,NA,TGTGCCAGCGTGCACTACGAGCAGTACTTC,CASVHYEQYF
TRBV13,TRBJ2-1,NA,TGTGCCAGCAGCGTCCCCGTAGCAGCACCCTACAATGAGCAGTTCTTC,CASSVPVAAPYNEQFF
TRBV6-1,TRBJ2-7,TRBD1,TGTGCCAGCAGTGACTCACAGGGGGAAGAGCAGTACTTC,CASSDSQGEEQYF
TRBV6-5,TRBJ1-1,NA,TGTGCCAGCAGTTACTCGGGTCTCCTAGCCGACACTGAAGCTTTCTTT,CASSYSGLLADTEAFF
TRBV6-5,TRBJ1-1,NA,TGTGCCAGCAGGGACATAAACACTGAAGCTTTCTTT,CASRDINTEAFF
TRBV28,TRBJ2-7,NA,TGTGCCAGCGGGACACCGTTGCGGCAGGACTACGAGCAGTACTTC,CASGTPLRQDYEQYF
TRBV7-8,TRBJ2-7,TRBD1,TGTGCCAGCAGTACCAGACAGGGGAGGAACGAGCAGTACTTC,CASSTRQGRNEQYF
TRBV6-1,TRBJ2-7,NA,TGTGCCAGCAGTGAATCAGGGGTGGTCTACGAGCAGTACTTC,CASSESGVVYEQYF
TRBV27,TRBJ1-4,NA,TGTGCCAGCAGTTTATTGGGCCAGGGCACTGCAACTAATGAAAAACTGTTTTTT,CASSLLGQGTATNEKLFF
TRBV5-1,TRBJ1-1,NA,TGCGCCAGCAGCTTGAACAGAAACACTGAAGCTTTCTTT,CASSLNRNTEAFF
TRBV28,TRBJ2-1,NA,TGTGCCAGCACCGACACCCACCTGGTACTCGCTTACAATGAGCAGTTCTTC,CASTDTHLVLAYNEQFF
TRBV27,TRBJ2-3,TRBD2,TGTGCCAGCAGCCTAAGTCTCGTTCGGGCGGGAGGGAGCACAGATACGCAGTATTTT,CASSLSLVRAGGSTDTQYF
TRBV6-1,TRBJ1-1,NA,TGTGCCAGCACCCCTAGGGAGACTGAAGCTTTCTTT,CASTPRETEAFF
TRBV5-4,TRBJ2-3,TRBD2,TGTGCCAGCAGCTTGGACTGGGCGGGAGGGGCCACAGATACGCAGTATTTT,CASSLDWAGGATDTQYF
TRBV6-5,TRBJ1-1,NA,TGTGCCAGCAGTTACTCGGAGGGGAACACTGAAGCTTTCTTT,CASSYSEGNTEAFF
TRBV5-1,TRBJ2-1,NA,TGCGCCAGCTCTAGCGTTGAATTAGGGAACAATGAGCAGTTCTTC,CASSSVELGNNEQFF